This record covers a single TCR beta chain. Its cognate antigen is unknown. Sequencing was performed with immunoSEQ multiplex PCR; in TCRdb, only in-frame clones are kept and a portion is missing. This table holds about 2 million clones, approximately 94% found once. The entry originates in a study of shared clonotypes between healthy human individuals. Across the study: CD4 naive and CD4 memory each took three plates per donor, while CD8 naive took two and CD8 memory one. The study, taken as a whole, reports: Naive subsets, compared against memory subsets, generally had larger estimated richness values.

CD8 cells regarded as naive lacked CD45RO, were positively chosen for CCR7, and omitted terminally differentiated effector memory CD45RA+ cells. All donors were healthy HIV-negative adults lacking recent acute infections or vaccinations. Sequencing input: naive CD8+ T cells sorted from blood. This TCR derives from a man aged 18-30 years in good health.

The CDR3 loop reads CASGFWDRGSGANVLTF. The CDR3 DNA reads as TGTGCTAGTGGTTTCTGGGACAGGGGATCTGGGGCCAACGTCCTGACTTTC. The V call is TRBV12-5, the J call TRBJ2-6, with TRBD1 identical over 10 bases. The germline CDR1 and CDR2 sequences are LGHNT and FRNRAP. CDR3 length: 17 amino acids. Germline trimming cut 3 bases from V and 1 base from J; bases unmatched to any gene: 3.